One sample yielded the 17 T cell receptor beta chains listed below, sequenced in a study of blood T cell repertoires in COVID-19. Profiling relied on immunoSEQ multiplex PCR, and the TCRdb table lists in-frame clones only, not all of them. The sample consists of 200,000 to 250,000 clones, more than 75% of them appearing once. The sequenced sample was peripheral blood. These receptors were collected from a human donor in a cohort sampled during active COVID-19.

This clone was detected only a few times. This chain joins TRBV7-2 and TRBJ2-3; 8 bases fit TRBD2. The CDR3 contains 17 residues. Germline V lookup: CDR1 SGHTA, CDR2 FQGNSA. The J segment lost 4 bases and the V segment lost 1 base, leaving 10 bases of the junction unmatched. The CDR3: CASSLVKLAGGADTQYF. The CDR3 coding sequence is TGTGCCAGCAGCTTAGTAAAGCTAGCGGGTGGCGCAGATACGCAGTATTTT.

This clone appeared a few times. The V and J genes are TRBV7-3 and TRBJ2-7; possibly TRBD1 for D (6 bases). Trimming pared 5 bases from V and 2 bases from J, leaving 16 bases between. Germline CDR1 is SGHTA and CDR2 is FQGTGA. This CDR3 has 15 residues. CDR3 sequence reads: CASSPGPTGPYEQYF. In DNA form, the CDR3 reads TGTGCCAGCAGCCCCGGGCCGACAGGACCCTACGAGCAGTACTTC.

This chain's CDR3 is CASSLGGLVNTGELFF. The DNA of the CDR3 is TGCGCCAGCAGCTTGGGCGGCCTAGTTAACACCGGGGAGCTGTTTTTT. The V gene is TRBV5-1, the J gene TRBJ2-2, with D unresolved. The CDR3 sequence is 16 residues long. V lost 0 bases and J 2 bases, leaving 11 bases between the germline ends. Per germline, CDR1 SGHRS and CDR2 YFSETQ.

The J gene is TRBJ2-2, the V gene TRBV5-8; a possible D gene is TRBD1 (6 bases). V lost 4 bases to trimming and J lost 4 bases, with 11 bases between them. CDR3 length: 14 residues. Germline V CDR1 and CDR2: SGHTS, YDEGEE. The CDR3 coding sequence is TGTGCCAGCAGCAAAGGACAGCCCACCGGGGAGCTGTTTTTT. Protein: CASSKGQPTGELFF.

This rearrangement joins TRBV5-4 to TRBJ2-3; possible D gene TRBD2, 6 bases. This CDR3 is built from 16 residues. Germline lookup yields CDR1 SGHNT and CDR2 YYREEE (reference sequence). Trimming pared 0 bases from V and 3 bases from J, leaving 14 bases between. CDR3 residues: CASSLGGATNTDTQYF. In DNA, the CDR3 is TGTGCCAGCAGCTTGGGCGGGGCGACTAATACAGATACGCAGTATTTT.

V usage is TRBV19 and J usage is TRBJ1-1; a possible D gene is TRBD1 (5 bases). CDR1 is LNHDA, CDR2 SQIVND, per germline (reference sequence). V was clipped by 3 bases and J by 2 bases, with 10 bases between them. The CDR3 runs to 14 residues. CDR3 in amino acids: CASSIRQGNTEAFF. DNA of the CDR3: TGTGCCAGTAGTATTCGGCAGGGAAACACTGAAGCTTTCTTT.

This rearrangement joins TRBV28 to TRBJ2-3; 9 bases are a match to TRBD2. Germline-derived CDR1 and CDR2 are MDHEN and SYDVKM. The CDR3 is 16 residues long. The J segment lost 1 base and the V segment lost 7 bases, leaving 9 bases of the junction unmatched. The DNA of the CDR3 is TGTGCCAGCACCAGACCAGCGGGGGGACGCACAGATACGCAGTATTTT. Protein product: CASTRPAGGRTDTQYF.

For the CDR3, the DNA is TGTGCCAGCAGCCAAGATGCGGGACGGGCAGATACGCAGTATTTT. It translates to CASSQDAGRADTQYF. The J gene is TRBJ2-3, the V gene TRBV14; tentative D call: TRBD2 (6 bases). With 0 bases removed from V and 4 bases from J, the gap between germline ends came to 11 bases. This CDR3 is built from 15 residues. Germline CDR1 is SGHDN and CDR2 is FVKESK.

This clone was recorded a few times. The gene calls are TRBV2 and TRBJ2-5; 11 bases line up with TRBD1. The V gene end was trimmed by 5 bases and the J gene end by 5 bases; junction bases not matched to a gene: 7. CDR1 and CDR2 (germline): SNHLY, FYNNEI. The CDR3 covers 15 residues. The CDR3 region has the DNA TGTGCCAGCAGTCCGGGGACAGGGGGGTCTGAGACCCAGTACTTC. This encodes CASSPGTGGSETQYF.

V is TRBV7-2 and J is TRBJ2-7, with a tentative D call TRBD2 (6 bases). The V end was cut by 7 bases, the J end by 0 bases, with 13 bases between. Germline assignment: CDR1 SGHTA and CDR2 FQGNSA. The CDR3 runs to 14 residues. CDR3 amino acids: CASMEGRASYEQYF. The CDR3 region has the DNA TGTGCCAGCATGGAGGGCAGGGCCTCCTACGAGCAGTACTTC.

The rearrangement joins TRBV4-3 to TRBJ1-2; 7 bases align to TRBD1. J was trimmed by 4 bases and V by 4 bases; bases with no gene match: 3. Germline values: CDR1 LGHNA, CDR2 YSLEER. The CDR3 loop spans 13 amino acids. In DNA, the CDR3 is TGCGCCAGCAGCCGCACAGGGGCCTATGGCTACACCTTC. Amino acid sequence: CASSRTGAYGYTF.

This clone was counted at least ten times. The V gene is TRBV29-1, the J gene TRBJ1-2; 10 nucleotides match TRBD1. The V gene's germline CDR1 is SQVTM and CDR2 ANQGSEA. J lost 8 bases, V lost 5 bases, and 11 bases had no gene match. The CDR3 is made up of 14 amino acids. DNA of the CDR3: TGCAGCGTTCGAAGACAGGGGGCAGGAAGCGGCTACACCTTC. This gives the protein CSVRRQGAGSGYTF.

The rearrangement uses TRBV9 and TRBJ1-3; unclear D gene. The CDR3 consists of 16 residues. The germline V gene encodes CDR1 SGDLS and CDR2 YYNGEE. Between the trimmed V and J ends, which lost 0 bases and 0 bases, there was a span of 10 bases. The CDR3 loop reads CASSVETGVSGNTIYF. The DNA for the CDR3 is TGTGCCAGCAGCGTAGAGACCGGGGTCTCTGGAAACACCATATATTTT.

V is TRBV5-4 and J is TRBJ2-7; 9 bases are a match to TRBD2. The V gene's germline CDR1 is SGHNT and CDR2 YYREEE (reference sequence). J lost 4 bases, V lost 0 bases, and 5 bases had no gene match. The CDR3 is made up of 15 amino acids. In DNA form, the CDR3 reads TGTGCCAGCAGCTTGGTTGGCGGGGGGGTTTACGAGCAGTACTTC. Amino acids: CASSLVGGGVYEQYF.

The chain combines TRBV27 with TRBJ1-2, with 10 bases that match TRBD1. The CDR3 consists of 15 residues. Germline V CDR1 and CDR2: MNHEY, SMNVEV (reference sequence). J gave up 8 bases and V 5 bases, and 11 bases lay outside the gene matches. CDR3 DNA: TGTGCCAGCAGTGGGACAGGGGTTGATGTGGGCGGCTACACCTTC. This gives the protein CASSGTGVDVGGYTF.

The chain uses TRBV7-9 and TRBJ2-3; 10 bases fit TRBD2. The CDR3 totals 16 residues. V shed 1 base and J 2 bases; nucleotides not matched to a gene: 3. Germline-derived CDR1 and CDR2 are SEHNR and FQNEAQ (reference sequence). CDR3 DNA: TGTGCCAGCAGCTTAGACACTAGCGGGGACACAGATACGCAGTATTTT. Encoded protein: CASSLDTSGDTDTQYF.

This clone was detected only a few times. The chain recombines TRBV19 with TRBJ1-4, with D unclear. The germline V and J ends were trimmed by 3 bases and 0 bases, with 5 bases remaining between them. This CDR3 has 14 residues. Germline V gives CDR1 LNHDA, CDR2 SQIVND (reference sequence). DNA for the CDR3: TGTGCCAGTAGTATCCACACAACTAATGAAAAACTGTTTTTT. The encoded protein is CASSIHTTNEKLFF.